Described below is a single T cell receptor beta chain sequence and its context. This specimen belongs to a study of shared T cell receptors in the human thymus. Clones were read by immunoSEQ multiplex PCR, and TCRdb kept only the in-frame ones, dropping some. The repertoire holds roughly 550,000 clones, with 75% to 85% as singletons. This CDR3 has 12 amino acids. These records were also assigned to another study, of human thymus T cells. Per that paper: Thymic and blood repertoires showed apparently biased V and J gene usage.

The TCR sequence derives from a boy under two years old with a congenital heart defect. The V call is TRBV21-1, the J call TRBJ2-7; the table's D call, TRBD1, has no DNA check behind it. TRBV21-1 is a pseudogene. The source material was thymocytes. DNA of the CDR3: TGTGCCAGCACCCCCCTTTGGTGGGGCTACAGATTC. Its protein product is CASTPLWWGYRF.